This paragraph covers one TCR beta chain sequence. Its target is unknown. The entry originates in a study of cytomegalovirus exposure and HLA in healthy donors. General observations from the study: Fewer N-insertions than the 666-donor mean were reportedly shown by an Asian-associated ancestry cluster in a later analysis.

CDR1 is SGHVS, CDR2 FNYEAQ, per germline. This CDR3 has 15 residues. J lost 4 bases, V lost 0 bases, and 4 bases had no gene match. The PCR used 60 Vbeta and 13 Jbeta primers. The method was immunoSEQ multiplex PCR; TCRdb's version includes in-frame clones alone and lacks a portion of them. The table has about 160,000 clones, approximately 80% seen once. The gene calls are TRBV7-6 and TRBJ1-2; TRBD1 agrees at 8 bases. The sequence was collected from a male donor in good health and CMV-seronegative. The specimen sequenced was PBMCs. For the CDR3, the DNA is TGTGCCAGCAGCTTAGCGCTCGACAGGGGCTATGGCTACACCTTC. It is translated as CASSLALDRGYGYTF. The full variable domain, in which reference TRBV7-6 and TRBJ1-2 provide the parts outside the CDR3, is GAGVSQSPRYKVTKRGQDVALRCDPISGHVSLYWYRQALGQGPEFLTYFNYEAQQDKSGLPNDRFSAERPEGSISTLTIQRTEQRDSAMYRCASSLALDRGYGYTFGSGTRLTVV.